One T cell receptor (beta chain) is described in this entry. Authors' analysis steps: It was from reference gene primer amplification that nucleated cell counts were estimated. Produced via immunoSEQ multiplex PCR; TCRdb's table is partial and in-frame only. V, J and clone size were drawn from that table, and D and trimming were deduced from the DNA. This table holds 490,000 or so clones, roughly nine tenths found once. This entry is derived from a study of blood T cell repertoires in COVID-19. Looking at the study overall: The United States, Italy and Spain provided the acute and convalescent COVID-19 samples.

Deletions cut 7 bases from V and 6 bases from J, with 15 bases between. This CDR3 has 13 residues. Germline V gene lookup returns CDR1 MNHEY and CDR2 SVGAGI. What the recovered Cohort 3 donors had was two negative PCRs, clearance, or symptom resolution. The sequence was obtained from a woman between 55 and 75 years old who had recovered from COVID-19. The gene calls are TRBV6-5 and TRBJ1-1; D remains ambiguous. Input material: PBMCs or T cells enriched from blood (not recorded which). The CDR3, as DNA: TGTGCCAGCACCCCCCCCGGGTTATCTGAAGCTTTCTTT. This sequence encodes CASTPPGLSEAFF.